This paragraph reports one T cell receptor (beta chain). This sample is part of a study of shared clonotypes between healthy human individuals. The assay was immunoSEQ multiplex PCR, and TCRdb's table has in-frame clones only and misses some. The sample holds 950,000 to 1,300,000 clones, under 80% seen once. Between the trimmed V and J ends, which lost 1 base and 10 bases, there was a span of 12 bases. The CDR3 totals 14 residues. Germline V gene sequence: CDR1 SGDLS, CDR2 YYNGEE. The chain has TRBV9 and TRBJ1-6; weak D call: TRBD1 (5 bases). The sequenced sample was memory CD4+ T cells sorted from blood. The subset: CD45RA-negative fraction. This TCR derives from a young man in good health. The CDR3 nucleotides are TGTGCCAGCAGCGTAACGGACAACCCCTCACCCCTCCACTTT. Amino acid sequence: CASSVTDNPSPLHF.